The 23 T cell receptor beta chains in this list originate from one sample, sequenced in a study of monozygotic twins with inflammatory bowel disease. For each CDR3 protein, TCRdb gives one entry from its re-call of the 5' RACE reads, without DNA. The listing records about 99,000 distinct CDR3 sequences. Input material: blood. These receptors were taken from a human donor with ulcerative colitis or Crohn's disease, or a healthy co-twin of an affected twin (not recorded which).

The chain carries TRBV20-1 and TRBJ2-7. This CDR3 is 14 amino acids long. Germline V lookup: CDR1 DFQATT, CDR2 SNEGSKA (reference sequence). The CDR3 loop reads CSARENRGSYEQYF.

The chain combines TRBV20-1 with TRBJ1-5; the TCRdb D gene call, TRBD1, has no DNA to confirm it. Looked up from germline, CDR1 is DFQATT and CDR2 is SNEGSKA (reference sequence). This CDR3 region has 15 residues. This chain's CDR3 is CSARGGRTPNQPQHF.

The chain couples TRBV7-2 to TRBJ2-2. The CDR3 loop spans 11 amino acids. From germline, CDR1 is SGHTA and CDR2 FQGNSA. This CDR3 is CASSLDRELFF.

V and J are TRBV5-1 and TRBJ2-4; TCRdb indicates TRBD1, and absent DNA this call remains unverified. Germline CDR1 and CDR2: SGHRS and YFSETQ. This CDR3 is built from 15 residues. This chain's CDR3 is CASSFGAGAKNIQYF.

The chain couples TRBV7-3 to TRBJ2-1. Germline V gene sequence: CDR1 SGHTA, CDR2 FQGTGA. This CDR3 contains 11 residues. CDR3 loop: CASSPGGEQFF. Looking up the rest from reference TRBV7-3 and TRBJ2-1 gives the full variable domain: GAGVSQTPSNKVTEKGKYVELRCDPISGHTALYWYRQSLGQGPEFLIYFQGTGAADDSGLPNDRFFAVRPEGSVSTLKIQRTERGDSAVYLCASSPGGEQFFGPGTRLTVL.

The rearrangement links TRBV6-5 to TRBJ2-1; no DNA is available, so the TRBD2 call from TCRdb remains unchecked. The CDR3 is 16 amino acids. Germline V gene sequence: CDR1 MNHEY, CDR2 SVGAGI. The CDR3 protein is CASSYLRGLADNEQFF.

The chain is built from TRBV20-1 and TRBJ2-1; no DNA is available, so the TRBD2 call from TCRdb remains unchecked. The germline V gene encodes CDR1 DFQATT and CDR2 SNEGSKA (reference sequence). This CDR3 region has 13 residues. CDR3 amino acids: CSASLAGGGRKFF.

The rearrangement links TRBV29-1 to TRBJ1-2. From germline, CDR1 is SQVTM and CDR2 ANQGSEA. The CDR3 extends over 14 amino acids. Here the CDR3 reads CSVEWAGRVDGYTF.

The chain couples TRBV12-3 or TRBV12-4 to TRBJ2-2; the D call from TCRdb, TRBD1, cannot be confirmed without DNA. The CDR3 totals 14 residues. The CDR3 reads CASSKSGGNGELFF.

The J gene is TRBJ2-2, the V gene TRBV9; the D gene TCRdb calls, TRBD1, cannot be checked with no DNA. CDR1 SGDLS and CDR2 YYNGEE come from the germline V gene. This CDR3 region has 15 residues. CDR3 loop: CASSPDPGGTGELFF.

J is TRBJ2-5 and V is TRBV10-1; TCRdb's assignment of TRBD2 cannot be checked, as there is no DNA. The CDR3 length is 14 residues. Germline V gene sequence: CDR1 WNHNN, CDR2 SYGVQD (reference sequence). This chain's CDR3 is CASSELLAKWTQYF.

This chain links TRBV11-2 with TRBJ1-2; TCRdb selects TRBD1, and the lack of DNA leaves this call unchecked. The CDR3 spans 16 residues. Germline loops: CDR1 SGHAT, CDR2 FQNNGV. The CDR3 region is CASSLGTEDGVYGYTF.

The rearrangement uses TRBV7-2 and TRBJ1-1. CDR1 and CDR2 (germline): SGHTA, FQGNSA. CDR3 length: 13 residues. CDR3 protein: CATGRDLKAEAFF.

This sequence joins TRBV12-3 or TRBV12-4 and TRBJ2-1; TCRdb returns TRBD2, unconfirmable since there is no DNA. The CDR3 extends over 13 amino acids. The CDR3 loop reads CASGRATYNEQFF.

V usage is TRBV28 and J usage is TRBJ2-4; the D call of TRBD2 rests on TCRdb alone, since no DNA is present to check it. CDR3 length: 13 residues. Per the germline V gene, CDR1 is MDHEN and CDR2 is SYDVKM. The CDR3 region is CASSAGGPNIQYF.

The rearrangement uses TRBV5-1 and TRBJ2-5; TCRdb reports TRBD1, a call that lacks DNA to check it against. This CDR3 contains 13 residues. Germline V gene sequence: CDR1 SGHRS, CDR2 YFSETQ. This chain's CDR3 is CASSAGGEETQYF.

The chain has TRBV6-1 and TRBJ2-3; TCRdb reports TRBD1, a call that lacks DNA to check it against. The length of the CDR3 is 15 residues. Germline lookup yields CDR1 MNHNS and CDR2 SASEGT. The CDR3 loop is CASSPRADNTDTQYF.

This rearrangement joins TRBV5-8 to TRBJ2-1; TCRdb lists TRBD2, though no DNA is available to test this call. Germline V gene data show CDR1 as SGHTS and CDR2 as YDEGEE. CDR3 length: 17 amino acids. The CDR3 sequence: CASSPQLAGGQITRQFF.

CDR3: CASSYYLAGKPSGANVLTF. This chain joins TRBV6-5 and TRBJ2-6; TCRdb designates TRBD2, a call that cannot be tested without DNA. This CDR3 comprises 19 residues. Looked up from germline, CDR1 is MNHEY and CDR2 is SVGAGI.

The chain joins TRBV7-2 to TRBJ2-5; TCRdb outputs TRBD1, but without DNA this stays unchecked. Germline CDR1 and CDR2: SGHTA and FQGNSA. The CDR3 is 15 amino acids. This CDR3 is CASSFLSAGEETQYF. Looking up the rest from reference TRBV7-2 and TRBJ2-5 gives the full variable domain: GAGVSQSPSNKVTEKGKDVELRCDPISGHTALYWYRQSLGQGLEFLIYFQGNSAPDKSGLPSDRFSAERTGGSVSTLTIQRTQQEDSAVYLCASSFLSAGEETQYFGPGTRLLVL.

The chain couples TRBV12-3 or TRBV12-4 to TRBJ1-5. The CDR3 runs 13 residues. The CDR3 is CASSLIMDQPQHF.

J is TRBJ2-1 and V is TRBV5-4; TCRdb names TRBD1, which stays unverified in the absence of DNA. Germline V gene data show CDR1 as SGHNT and CDR2 as YYREEE (reference sequence). This CDR3 has 16 residues. The CDR3: CASSLGKSRADNEQFF. The full variable domain, its missing parts supplied by reference TRBV5-4 and TRBJ2-1, is ETGVTQSPTHLIKTRGQQVTLRCSSQSGHNTVSWYQQALGQGPQFIFQYYREEENGRGNFPPRFSGLQFPNYSSELNVNALELDDSALYLCASSLGKSRADNEQFFGPGTRLTVL.

The chain couples TRBV7-3 to TRBJ1-2; TCRdb proposes TRBD1, but this gene call is untestable without DNA. Germline V gene sequence: CDR1 SGHTA, CDR2 FQGTGA. This CDR3 has 14 residues. CDR3: CASSSGTGGYGYTF.